The 25 T cell receptor beta chains below were found in one sample sequenced in a study of T cells in Graves' hyperthyroidism and ophthalmopathy. RNA transcripts yielded amplified TCR beta CDR3 regions. HTBI primers were used for first-round RT-PCR of the TCR CDR3. TCRdb used MiXCR to reprocess the multiplex PCR reads, holding one entry per CDR3 protein. The top ten clones hold around 7.7% of a sample with 530,000 or so distinct CDR3 sequences, about 43% of them seen once. Material for sequencing was peripheral blood or thyroid tissue (not recorded which). These receptors were taken from a woman in her late teens or twenties with Graves' hyperthyroidism.

This clonotype was counted only a few times. The rearrangement joins TRBV12-3 or TRBV12-4 to TRBJ2-5; TRBD1 might be the D (5 bases). CDR3 length equals 14 residues. The V end lost 5 bases, the J end lost 4 bases, and 14 bases lay between the germline ends. CDR3 protein: CASSPKGSGETQYF. CDR3 sequence (DNA): TGTGCCAGCAGTCCCAAGGGGTCCGGAGAGACCCAGTACTTC.

This clonotype occurred many times. V gene TRBV20-1 combines with J gene TRBJ2-5, with D possibly TRBD2 on 5 matching bases. Trimming shortened V by 6 bases and J by 5 bases, and 16 bases separated the two germline ends. The CDR3 runs to 13 residues. From germline, CDR1 is DFQATT and CDR2 SNEGSKA (reference sequence). In DNA form, the CDR3 reads TGCAGTGCGGCGTGGGCGGGCGGGGAGACCCAGTACTTC. Encoded protein: CSAAWAGGETQYF.

This clonotype was picked up many times. The chain is built from TRBV29-1 and TRBJ2-7; D unclear. Trimming removed 4 bases at V and 2 bases at J, with 9 bases between. The V gene's germline CDR1 is SQVTM and CDR2 ANQGSEA. The CDR3 runs to 12 residues. DNA of the CDR3: TGCAGCGTTGCAACCGGAACCTACGAGCAGTACTTC. It translates to CSVATGTYEQYF.

The V gene is TRBV5-6, the J gene TRBJ2-7; possibly TRBD1 for D (7 bases). Germline CDR1 SGHDT, CDR2 YYEEEE. The CDR3 spans 16 residues. V lost 0 bases and J 7 bases, leaving 20 bases between the germline ends. As DNA, the CDR3 is TGTGCCAGCAGCTTGGACCGGATGGGCCAGGGGGGAGAGCAGTACTTC. The encoded protein is CASSLDRMGQGGEQYF. Variable domain in full (rest from reference TRBV5-6 and TRBJ2-7): DAGVTQSPTHLIKTRGQQVTLRCSPKSGHDTVSWYQQALGQGPQFIFQYYEEEERQRGNFPDRFSGHQFPNYSSELNVNALLLGDSALYLCASSLDRMGQGGEQYFGPGTRLTVT.

This chain connects TRBV6-5 to TRBJ1-1, with a tentative D call TRBD1 (5 bases). Per the germline V gene, CDR1 is MNHEY and CDR2 is SVGAGI. The V end was cut by 8 bases, the J end by 0 bases, with 13 bases between. The CDR3 contains 14 residues. The CDR3 nucleotides are TGTGCCAGCGGAGAGACAGCCCTGAACACTGAAGCTTTCTTT. It encodes CASGETALNTEAFF.

DNA of the CDR3: TGTGCCAGCAGCAGGGGGGGCGGTATGGATCAGCCCCAGCATTTT. As protein: CASSRGGGMDQPQHF. The chain has TRBV7-6 and TRBJ1-5, with D possibly matching TRBD1 (6 bases). The CDR3 has 15 amino acids. The germline V and J ends were trimmed by 5 bases and 5 bases, with 16 bases remaining between them. The germline gives CDR1 SGHVS, CDR2 FNYEAQ.

In this sample, this clonotype turned up many times. This chain links TRBV29-1 with TRBJ1-1, with TRBD1 matching 9 bases. CDR1 SQVTM and CDR2 ANQGSEA come from the germline V gene. The CDR3 totals 17 residues. The J segment lost 3 bases and the V segment lost 6 bases, leaving 17 bases of the junction unmatched. CDR3 nucleotide sequence: TGCAGCGTCCAAATACCCGGGACAGGGATATTAGACACTGAAGCTTTCTTT. Encoded protein: CSVQIPGTGILDTEAFF.

The V call is TRBV7-6, the J call TRBJ1-2; unclear D gene. CDR1 is SGHVS, CDR2 FNYEAQ, per germline. The germline V and J ends were trimmed by 6 bases and 4 bases, with 12 bases remaining between them. The CDR3 spans 13 residues. The CDR3 DNA sequence: TGTGCCAGCAGTGACACAGAATTCTATGGCTACACCTTC. It specifies CASSDTEFYGYTF.

This clonotype was observed once. The chain joins TRBV25-1 to TRBJ1-5; D is unresolved. The CDR3 extends over 11 amino acids. Between the trimmed V and J ends, which lost 7 bases and 9 bases, there was a span of 10 bases. Germline V gene lookup returns CDR1 MGHDK and CDR2 SYGVNS. The CDR3: CASTGYRPQHF. The CDR3, as DNA: TGTGCCAGCACTGGGTATCGGCCCCAGCATTTT.

Concerning this clonotype itself: Its ends do not fully match the called genes, so a read error is possible. The chain links TRBV5-1 to TRBJ2-7; D is ambiguous. This CDR3 region has 12 residues. Germline V lookup: CDR1 SGHRS, CDR2 YFSETQ. In DNA, the CDR3 is TGCGCCGGCAGTCTGGACCACTACGAGCAGTACTTC. Protein: CAGSLDHYEQYF.

The chain has TRBV7-9 and TRBJ2-7; 10 bases are shared with TRBD2. The germline CDR1 and CDR2 sequences are SEHNR and FQNEAQ (reference sequence). The ends lost 7 bases at V and 7 bases at J; junction bases unmatched: 16. CDR3 length: 16 residues. The CDR3 nucleotides read TGTGCCAGCACCTTCGCGACTAGCGGGCTTACGAATGAGCAGTACTTC. Translation gives CASTFATSGLTNEQYF.

Ten or more counts support this clonotype. The chain combines TRBV10-3 with TRBJ1-2; TRBD1 aligns across 9 bases. The CDR3 is made up of 15 amino acids. Germline V gene lookup returns CDR1 ENHRY and CDR2 SYGVKD. Trimming took 4 bases from V and 3 from J; bases not matched to a gene: 6. DNA of the CDR3: TGTGCCATCAGTGCGAACAGGGGGCAGGACTATGGCTACACCTTC. Its protein is CAISANRGQDYGYTF.

This clonotype occurred many times. The chain is built from TRBV5-1 and TRBJ2-7; D is possibly TRBD2 (6 bases). The CDR3 runs to 13 residues. Germline CDR1 and CDR2: SGHRS and YFSETQ. Trimming removed 2 bases from V and 4 bases from J, with 10 bases in between. CDR3: CASSFSGIYEQYF. CDR3 nucleotide sequence: TGCGCCAGCAGCTTTAGCGGAATATACGAGCAGTACTTC.

The rearrangement links TRBV7-2 to TRBJ2-7; 9 positions match TRBD2. Germline lookup yields CDR1 SGHTA and CDR2 FQGNSA. Trimming took 8 bases from V and 2 from J; bases not matched to a gene: 7. The CDR3 consists of 14 residues. Here the CDR3 DNA reads TGTGCCAGCGGTAGCGGGAGAAGGGCCTACGAGCAGTACTTC. Residues: CASGSGRRAYEQYF.

J is TRBJ2-7 and V is TRBV29-1; 7 bases line up with TRBD2. This CDR3 comprises 14 residues. Germline lookup yields CDR1 SQVTM and CDR2 ANQGSEA. Trimming took 0 bases from V and 3 from J; bases not matched to a gene: 5. DNA for the CDR3: TGCAGCGTTGAAGATCGTACGGGAGGCTACGAGCAGTACTTC. Translated: CSVEDRTGGYEQYF.

This clonotype occurred many times. In DNA, the CDR3 is TGCAGTGCTGGAACTAGCGACGAGCAGTACTTC. The encoded protein is CSAGTSDEQYF. The genes are TRBV20-1 and TRBJ2-7; 7 bases match TRBD2. J lost 5 bases, V lost 5 bases, and 3 bases had no gene match. This CDR3 contains 11 residues. The germline V gene has CDR1 DFQATT and CDR2 SNEGSKA (reference sequence).

This clonotype was seen at least ten times. V gene TRBV24-1 combines with J gene TRBJ1-2; 12 nucleotides agree with TRBD1. Germline CDR1 and CDR2: KGHDR and SFDVKD. CDR3 length: 15 amino acids. V was clipped by 4 bases and J by 6 bases; unmatched bases: 5. The DNA for the CDR3 is TGTGCCACCAGTGACCCGGGACAGGGGGCCCATGGCTACACCTTC. Amino acids: CATSDPGQGAHGYTF.

The chain links TRBV19 to TRBJ1-1; D possibly corresponds to TRBD1 (6 bases). CDR3 length equals 12 residues. Per germline, CDR1 LNHDA and CDR2 SQIVND (reference sequence). CDR3 nucleotides: TGTGCTAGGGGGTCTAGGAACACTGAAGCTTTCTTT. Translating gives CARGSRNTEAFF.

On this clonotype itself: The germline gene is not matched at one end of the junction; a read error may be the cause. The chain uses TRBV7-3 and TRBJ2-2; 7 bases are shared with TRBD2. From germline, CDR1 is SGHTA and CDR2 FQGTGA. This CDR3 region has 17 residues. The CDR3 loop reads CASSLTPGRGGTNELFF. For the CDR3, the DNA is TGTGCCAGCAGCCTAACCCCCGGGCGGGGAGGGACCAATGAGCTGTTTTTT. Looking up the rest from reference TRBV7-3 and TRBJ2-2 gives the full variable domain: GAGVSQTPSNKVTEKGKYVELRCDPISGHTALYWYRQSLGQGPEFLIYFQGTGAADDSGLPNDRFFAVRPEGSVSTLKIQRTERGDSAVYLCASSLTPGRGGTNELFFGEGSRLTVL.

The chain carries TRBV14 and TRBJ2-7; D may match TRBD1 or TRBD2 (5 bases each). Gene TRBJ2-4 matches the end of the DNA better, so the J call may be wrong. The CDR3 consists of 15 residues. CDR1 is SGHDN and CDR2 is FVKESK in the germline V gene. CDR3 amino acids: CASSQDRQGASIQYF. DNA of the CDR3: TGTGCCAGCAGCCAAGATCGTCAGGGAGCAAGCATTCAGTACTTC.

J is TRBJ1-2 and V is TRBV29-1; D is uncertain. V was pared by 8 bases and J by 3 bases, with 16 bases between. The CDR3 contains 13 residues. Per germline, CDR1 SQVTM and CDR2 ANQGSEA. CDR3 residues: CSPRLGMDYGYTF. As DNA, the CDR3 is TGCAGCCCGCGTTTGGGGATGGACTATGGCTACACCTTC.

Regarding this clonotype: This clone may be a read error of a much larger clone one base away. The CDR3 does not end in the conserved phenylalanine or tryptophan, so this is likely a read error. J is TRBJ2-2 and V is TRBV12-3 or TRBV12-4; no clear D gene. Trimming shortened V by 5 bases and J by 2 bases, and 12 bases separated the two germline ends. This CDR3 region has 15 residues. The CDR3 is CASSTKNFNTGELFS. The CDR3 nucleotides are TGTGCCAGCAGTACTAAGAATTTTAACACCGGGGAGCTGTTTTCT.

J is TRBJ2-7 and V is TRBV20-1; either TRBD1 or TRBD2 may fit D (5 bases each). The germline V gene encodes CDR1 DFQATT and CDR2 SNEGSKA (reference sequence). CDR3 length: 14 residues. The V and J ends lost 6 bases and 7 bases respectively, with 22 bases between them. In nucleotides, the CDR3 is TGCAGTGCGCACCGGGACGGGACCTACAATGAGCAGTACTTC. Translated: CSAHRDGTYNEQYF.

This chain uses TRBV7-2 with TRBJ2-7, with TRBD2 matching 16 bases. From germline, CDR1 is SGHTA and CDR2 FQGNSA. CDR3 length: 17 residues. V shed 3 bases, J shed 3 bases, and the junction held 5 bases outside the gene matches. The CDR3 DNA reads TGTGCCAGCAGCTTCGGGACTAGCGGGAGGGCCTTCTACGAGCAGTACTTC. Protein product: CASSFGTSGRAFYEQYF.

Ten or more counts support this clonotype. This chain joins TRBV24-1 and TRBJ2-2, with D uncertain. CDR1 and CDR2 from the germline V gene are KGHDR and SFDVKD. Trimming took off 8 bases at V and 4 bases at J, with 10 bases between the two ends. The CDR3 spans 13 residues. The CDR3 DNA sequence: TGTGCCACCATGGGTCCCGGCACCGGGGAGCTGTTTTTT. Protein: CATMGPGTGELFF.